This T cell receptor (beta chain) is from a study of graft-versus-host responses after intestinal transplantation. Turning to the study itself: Multivisceral, liver-intestinal, or isolated intestinal transplants were performed in recipients. Anti-thymocyte globulin induction preceded two to three years of tacrolimus and steroid maintenance in all recipients. Study results and caveats: Some GvH clones were seen earlier in gut or blood, suggesting intestinal origin. Early HvG declines after transplant were associated with peak circulating GvH clone levels.

Of note for this clone: As yet, its antigen is unknown.

Germline trimming cut 5 bases from V and 2 bases from J; bases unmatched to any gene: 5. The V gene's germline CDR1 is PRHDT and CDR2 FYEKMQ (reference sequence). This CDR3 region has 15 residues. Graft-derived tissue was subjected to processing to liberate intraepithelial and lamina propria lymphocytes. Sequencing used immunoSEQ multiplex PCR; TCRdb keeps in-frame clones, though not all of them. The data hold some 16,000 clones, with 82% observed a single time. The input for sequencing was ileum tissue, taken 17 days after transplant. The receptor was isolated from a human patient who received an intestinal transplant, so some T cells may come from the graft donor. The chain is built from TRBV13 and TRBJ2-3, with TRBD2 matching over 9 bases. CDR3 residues: CASSPSGNPTDTQYF. CDR3 DNA: TGTGCCAGCAGCCCTAGCGGGAACCCCACAGATACGCAGTATTTT. The entire variable domain, with the rest obtained from reference TRBV13 and TRBJ2-3, is as follows: AAGVIQSPRHLIKEKRETATLKCYPIPRHDTVYWYQQGPGQDPQFLISFYEKMQSDKGSIPDRFSAQQFSDYHSELNMSSLELGDSALYFCASSPSGNPTDTQYFGPGTRLTVL.